The 30 T cell receptor beta chains in this list originate from one sample, sequenced in a study of CD8 T cells in Susac syndrome. RNA totalling roughly 0.45 to 1 ug underwent reverse transcription with random hexamers. A single record per CDR3 protein comes from TCRdb applying MiXCR to the immunoSEQ multiplex PCR reads. The top ten clones hold more than 0.08% of a sample with approximately 190,000 distinct CDR3 sequences, more than 90% of them seen once. Sequencing was carried out using CD4+ T cells from PBMCs. The origin of the receptors is a human donor with Susac syndrome.

The chain couples TRBV9 to TRBJ1-1; TRBD1 matches at 8 bases. The CDR3 extends over 15 amino acids. V was clipped by 4 bases and J by 4 bases; unmatched bases: 9. Germline CDR1 and CDR2: SGDLS and YYNGEE. CDR3 DNA sequence: TGTGCCAGCAGCTCCGCAGGGGGCTGGGGCACTGAAGCTTTCTTT. It specifies CASSSAGGWGTEAFF.

This sequence joins TRBV20-1 and TRBJ2-5, with D possibly being TRBD1 (5 bases). V gave up 6 bases and J gave up 6 bases, with 17 bases separating them. The CDR3 length is 13 residues. Germline CDR1 and CDR2: DFQATT and SNEGSKA (reference sequence). CDR3 protein: CSAPVLGAKTQYF. In DNA, the CDR3 is TGCAGTGCCCCGGTTTTAGGGGCAAAGACCCAGTACTTC.

This chain joins TRBV7-6 and TRBJ2-7; D remains ambiguous. CDR1 is SGHVS, CDR2 FNYEAQ, per germline. The CDR3 spans 16 residues. Deletions cut 2 bases from V and 3 bases from J, with 17 bases between. CDR3 bases: TGTGCCAGCAGCTTATACCCTATTAACAGTTACTACGAGCAGTACTTC. Residues: CASSLYPINSYYEQYF.

The J gene is TRBJ2-3, the V gene TRBV15, with TRBD2 matching over 7 bases. V shed 9 bases, J shed 2 bases, and the junction held 5 bases outside the gene matches. This CDR3 comprises 13 residues. Germline values: CDR1 LNHNV, CDR2 YYDKDF (reference sequence). The CDR3 protein is CATSGGPTDTQYF. The CDR3 nucleotides read TGTGCCACTTCGGGGGGACCCACAGATACGCAGTATTTT.

The chain employs TRBV20-1 and TRBJ2-1; weak D call: TRBD1 (5 bases). The CDR3 has 12 residues. Germline V gene data show CDR1 as DFQATT and CDR2 as SNEGSKA (reference sequence). The germline V and J ends were trimmed by 3 bases and 7 bases, with 10 bases remaining between them. CDR3 sequence (DNA): TGCAGTGCTAGGGACAATGGAAATGAGCAGTTCTTC. This translates into CSARDNGNEQFF.

The gene calls are TRBV28 and TRBJ1-6; D ambiguous. The CDR3 has 16 amino acids. V lost 7 bases to trimming and J lost 7 bases, with 20 bases between them. Germline lookup yields CDR1 MDHEN and CDR2 SYDVKM. DNA of the CDR3: TGTGCCAGCACATCAGAGGGTCCAGTTGGAAATTCACCCCTCCACTTT. It yields the protein CASTSEGPVGNSPLHF.

The chain is built from TRBV5-1 and TRBJ2-2; D is ambiguous. The V and J ends lost 2 bases and 4 bases respectively, with 12 bases between them. Germline CDR1 is SGHRS and CDR2 is YFSETQ. The length of the CDR3 is 15 residues. CDR3 protein: CASSFPSSGTGELFF. Here the CDR3 DNA reads TGCGCCAGCAGCTTTCCTTCCAGTGGCACCGGGGAGCTGTTTTTT.

The CDR3 sequence: CASSQDQRSGEQYF. The CDR3 DNA is TGTGCCAGCAGCCAAGATCAGCGGTCCGGAGAGCAGTACTTC. The rearrangement uses TRBV4-2 and TRBJ2-7; D is perhaps TRBD2 (5 bases). The V end lost 0 bases, the J end lost 7 bases, and 13 bases lay between the germline ends. Germline values: CDR1 LGHNA, CDR2 YNFKEQ. This CDR3 spans 14 amino acids.

A remark on this clonotype: An end of the junction does not agree with germline; a read error may underlie this. This rearrangement joins TRBV7-3 to TRBJ2-7; 7 nucleotides align to TRBD1. CDR1 is SGHTA and CDR2 is FQGTGA in the germline V gene. The CDR3 is made up of 13 amino acids. CDR3 sequence reads: CASSPQGINEQHF. CDR3 in DNA: TGTGCCAGCAGCCCACAGGGGATCAACGAGCAGCACTTC.

The rearrangement joins TRBV27 to TRBJ2-7; D perhaps matches TRBD2 (5 bases). Germline assignment: CDR1 MNHEY and CDR2 SMNVEV (reference sequence). There are 16 residues in the CDR3. Between the trimmed V and J ends, which lost 5 bases and 3 bases, there was a span of 20 bases. CDR3 protein: CASSLPVFEGSYEQYF. The CDR3, as DNA: TGTGCCAGCAGTCTCCCGGTCTTTGAGGGCAGCTACGAGCAGTACTTC.

The rearrangement joins TRBV19 to TRBJ2-5; no clear D. Deletions cut 5 bases from V and 5 bases from J, with 18 bases between. The CDR3 contains 15 residues. From germline, CDR1 is LNHDA and CDR2 SQIVND (reference sequence). The CDR3 here is CASSPRLGLGETQYF. DNA for the CDR3: TGTGCCAGTAGTCCCCGTTTAGGGCTAGGTGAGACCCAGTACTTC.

The chain is built from TRBV12-5 and TRBJ2-3; tentative D call: TRBD1 (7 bases). V lost 3 bases, J lost 4 bases, and 11 bases lay in between. The CDR3 sequence is 14 residues long. The germline V gene has CDR1 LGHNT and CDR2 FRNRAP. CDR3 DNA sequence: TGTGCTAGTGGTTTCCAGGGGGGCGCAGATACGCAGTATTTT. It specifies CASGFQGGADTQYF.

The J gene is TRBJ2-7, the V gene TRBV7-3; 11 bases fit TRBD1. The CDR3 is 14 residues long. Unmatched junction bases numbered 1, after V lost 0 bases and J lost 6 bases. CDR1 is SGHTA, CDR2 FQGTGA, per germline. The chain's CDR3 is CASSLTGQGGEQYF. DNA for the CDR3: TGTGCCAGCAGCTTAACGGGACAGGGGGGCGAGCAGTACTTC.

This rearrangement joins TRBV20-1 to TRBJ2-7, with no clear D. CDR1 is DFQATT and CDR2 is SNEGSKA in the germline V gene (reference sequence). V lost 0 bases, J lost 2 bases, and 8 bases lay in between. This CDR3 is built from 13 residues. CDR3 nucleotides: TGCAGTGCTAGAGAAGGCATTACCTACGAGCAGTACTTC. Its protein product is CSAREGITYEQYF.

The chain has TRBV20-1 and TRBJ2-2, with 10 bases identical to TRBD1. V shed 3 bases, J shed 6 bases, and the junction held 7 bases outside the gene matches. This CDR3 spans 15 amino acids. Germline V gene lookup returns CDR1 DFQATT and CDR2 SNEGSKA (reference sequence). The CDR3 here is CSARRDRGVAGELFF. As DNA, the CDR3 is TGCAGTGCTAGGAGGGACAGGGGAGTGGCCGGGGAGCTGTTTTTT.

V and J are TRBV5-4 and TRBJ2-2; no reliable D call. The CDR3 runs to 13 residues. Germline lookup yields CDR1 SGHNT and CDR2 YYREEE (reference sequence). Trimming took 7 bases from V and 6 from J, leaving 13 bases between them. The CDR3: CASRLEVAGELFF. CDR3 nucleotides: TGTGCCAGCCGGCTTGAAGTAGCCGGGGAGCTGTTTTTT. Supplemented by reference TRBV5-4 and TRBJ2-2, the full variable domain reads ETGVTQSPTHLIKTRGQQVTLRCSSQSGHNTVSWYQQALGQGPQFIFQYYREEENGRGNFPPRFSGLQFPNYSSELNVNALELDDSALYLCASRLEVAGELFFGEGSRLTVL.

The chain has TRBV21-1 and TRBJ2-1; the table's D call, TRBD2, has no DNA check behind it. TRBV21-1 is reported as a pseudogene. There are 13 residues in the CDR3. The CDR3 DNA reads TGTGCCAGCAACTCCTCCCACCATCGAGGAGAACTCTTC. Translating gives CASNSSHHRGELF.

CDR3 in amino acids: CSATPTQGKNTEAFF. CDR3 nucleotides: TGCAGTGCTACCCCCACACAGGGGAAGAACACTGAAGCTTTCTTT. The chain carries TRBV20-1 and TRBJ1-1; TRBD1 matches at 7 bases. Germline loops: CDR1 DFQATT, CDR2 SNEGSKA (reference sequence). The CDR3 totals 15 residues. V gave up 4 bases and J gave up 1 base; unmatched junction bases: 9.

The rearrangement joins TRBV12-3 or TRBV12-4 to TRBJ1-4; TRBD1 matches 8 bases. The CDR3 is made up of 14 amino acids. Trimming removed 6 bases from V and 4 bases from J; junction bases left unmatched: 4. The CDR3 region is CASRRTGLNEKLFF. For the CDR3, the DNA is TGTGCCAGCAGGCGGACAGGGCTTAATGAAAAACTGTTTTTT.

The J gene is TRBJ1-5, the V gene TRBV9; the D gene is possibly TRBD1 (6 bases). V gave up 0 bases and J gave up 3 bases, with 10 bases separating them. From germline, CDR1 is SGDLS and CDR2 YYNGEE. CDR3 size: 15 residues. The CDR3 region is CASSVGNRDNQPQHF. CDR3 sequence (DNA): TGTGCCAGCAGCGTAGGAAACAGGGACAATCAGCCCCAGCATTTT. Together with reference TRBV9 and TRBJ1-5, the CDR3 gives the full variable domain: DSGVTQTPKHLITATGQRVTLRCSPRSGDLSVYWYQQSLDQGLQFLIQYYNGEERAKGNILERFSAQQFPDLHSELNLSSLELGDSALYFCASSVGNRDNQPQHFGDGTRLSIL.

The chain employs TRBV7-2 and TRBJ1-6; D is possibly TRBD1 (6 bases). Germline V lookup: CDR1 SGHTA, CDR2 FQGNSA. The CDR3 spans 13 residues. V dropped 3 bases and J dropped 14 bases, with 14 bases sitting between them. The CDR3 DNA follows: TGTGCCAGCAGCTTTGCAGGGGACGGGGCCCTCCACTTT. Translated: CASSFAGDGALHF. Filled out from reference TRBV7-2 and TRBJ1-6, the complete variable domain reads GAGVSQSPSNKVTEKGKDVELRCDPISGHTALYWYRQSLGQGLEFLIYFQGNSAPDKSGLPSDRFSAERTGGSVSTLTIQRTQQEDSAVYLCASSFAGDGALHFGNGTRLTVT.

The chain links TRBV5-1 to TRBJ2-3; D tentatively fits TRBD1 or TRBD2 (5 bases each). Trimming left V 1 base short and J 6 bases short, with 12 bases between. Looked up from germline, CDR1 is SGHRS and CDR2 is YFSETQ. The CDR3 extends over 14 amino acids. DNA of the CDR3: TGCGCCAGCAGCTTGACTCAGGGCGGGGATACGCAGTATTTT. It encodes CASSLTQGGDTQYF.

The chain is built from TRBV4-1 and TRBJ2-1, with D possibly matching TRBD2 (6 bases). The CDR3 covers 16 residues. Germline CDR1 is MGHRA and CDR2 is YSYEKL. The V and J ends lost 3 bases and 3 bases respectively, with 15 bases between them. This CDR3 is CASSQSVGTVYNEQFF. The CDR3 nucleotides read TGCGCCAGCAGCCAGTCCGTCGGGACTGTCTACAATGAGCAGTTCTTC.

This rearrangement joins TRBV6-5 to TRBJ1-2, with TRBD1 identical over 7 bases. With 2 bases clipped from V and 1 base from J, the junction kept 13 bases outside the gene matches. Germline CDR1 and CDR2: MNHEY and SVGAGI. The CDR3 sequence is 18 residues long. CDR3 protein: CASSYAVQGKGSNYGYTF. CDR3 bases: TGTGCCAGCAGTTACGCGGTACAGGGGAAGGGCAGTAACTATGGCTACACCTTC.

The rearrangement joins TRBV9 to TRBJ1-1, with D possibly being TRBD1 (6 bases). CDR1 SGDLS and CDR2 YYNGEE come from the germline V gene. The CDR3 runs to 14 residues. V lost 3 bases and J 10 bases, leaving 19 bases between the germline ends. This CDR3 is CASSALSGAGVAFF. In DNA, the CDR3 is TGTGCCAGCAGCGCTCTGTCGGGGGCTGGAGTAGCTTTCTTT.

The V gene is TRBV2, the J gene TRBJ1-2; weak D call: TRBD1 (5 bases). The CDR3 totals 11 residues. Germline V gene data show CDR1 as SNHLY and CDR2 as FYNNEI. V dropped 5 bases and J dropped 7 bases, with 8 bases sitting between them. CDR3 DNA sequence: TGTGCCAGCAGTACAGGTGGTGGCTACACCTTC. Amino acids: CASSTGGGYTF.

The chain employs TRBV9 and TRBJ1-3; D remains unclear. Trimming took 2 bases from V and 0 from J, leaving 12 bases between them. CDR1 and CDR2 from the germline V gene are SGDLS and YYNGEE. The CDR3 covers 16 residues. The CDR3 here is CASSVKAEFSGNTIYF. As DNA, the CDR3 is TGTGCCAGCAGCGTGAAGGCTGAGTTCTCTGGAAACACCATATATTTT.

This chain connects TRBV5-4 to TRBJ1-4; D not resolved. This CDR3 is built from 13 residues. V was cut by 2 bases and J by 8 bases, with 10 bases left in between. Germline V gene sequence: CDR1 SGHNT, CDR2 YYREEE (reference sequence). The CDR3 protein is CASSLDAEEKLFF. CDR3 nucleotides: TGTGCCAGCAGCTTAGACGCAGAAGAAAAACTGTTTTTT.

The V gene is TRBV7-2, the J gene TRBJ2-7; possibly TRBD1 for D (6 bases). Germline-derived CDR1 and CDR2 are SGHTA and FQGNSA. The CDR3 is made up of 15 amino acids. Trimming left V 3 bases short and J 5 bases short, with 17 bases between. CDR3 protein: CASSFQATGRHEQYF. CDR3 coding DNA: TGTGCCAGCAGCTTCCAAGCCACAGGGCGGCACGAGCAGTACTTC. The whole variable domain, remainder taken from reference TRBV7-2 and TRBJ2-7, is GAGVSQSPSNKVTEKGKDVELRCDPISGHTALYWYRQSLGQGLEFLIYFQGNSAPDKSGLPSDRFSAERTGGSVSTLTIQRTQQEDSAVYLCASSFQATGRHEQYFGPGTRLTVT.

The chain has TRBV30 and TRBJ2-7, with D possibly being TRBD1 (5 bases). This CDR3 comprises 13 residues. Trimming cost V 0 bases and J 0 bases, with 6 bases left between them. Looked up from germline, CDR1 is GTSNPN and CDR2 is SVGIG (reference sequence). The CDR3 spells CAWSVDNSYEQYF. In DNA form, the CDR3 reads TGTGCCTGGAGTGTGGACAACTCCTACGAGCAGTACTTC.